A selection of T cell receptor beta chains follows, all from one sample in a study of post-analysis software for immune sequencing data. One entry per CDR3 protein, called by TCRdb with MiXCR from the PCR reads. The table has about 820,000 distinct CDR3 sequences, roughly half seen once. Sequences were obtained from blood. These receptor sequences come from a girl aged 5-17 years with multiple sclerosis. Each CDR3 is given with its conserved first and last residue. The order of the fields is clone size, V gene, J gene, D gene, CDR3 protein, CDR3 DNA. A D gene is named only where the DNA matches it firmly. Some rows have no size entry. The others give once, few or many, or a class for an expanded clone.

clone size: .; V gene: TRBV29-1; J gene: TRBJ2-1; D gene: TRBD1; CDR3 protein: CSVEESQGAGGQFF; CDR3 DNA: TGCAGCGTTGAAGAGAGCCAGGGGGCTGGTGGGCAGTTCTTC
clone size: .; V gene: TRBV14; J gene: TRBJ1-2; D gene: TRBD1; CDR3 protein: CASSQEYPPDRGIFGYTF; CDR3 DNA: TGTGCCAGCAGCCAAGAATATCCCCCGGACAGGGGTATATTTGGCTACACCTTC
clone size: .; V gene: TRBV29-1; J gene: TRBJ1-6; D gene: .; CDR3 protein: CSAQEGLSSPLHF; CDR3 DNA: TGCAGCGCACAGGAGGGGCTAAGTTCACCCCTCCACTTT
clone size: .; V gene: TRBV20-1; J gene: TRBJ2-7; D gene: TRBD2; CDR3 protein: CSAGPSGYYEQYF; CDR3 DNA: TGCAGTGCGGGGCCTAGCGGATACTACGAGCAGTACTTC
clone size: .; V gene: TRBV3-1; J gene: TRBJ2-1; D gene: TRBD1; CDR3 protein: CASRDRVGNEQFF; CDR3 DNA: TGTGCCAGCAGAGACAGGGTGGGGAATGAGCAGTTCTTC
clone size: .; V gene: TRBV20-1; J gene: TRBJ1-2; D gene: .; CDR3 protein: CSAKAGAVLYGYTF; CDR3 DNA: TGCAGTGCTAAGGCAGGGGCTGTCCTCTATGGCTACACCTTC
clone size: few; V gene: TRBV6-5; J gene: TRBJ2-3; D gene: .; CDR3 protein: CASSYSNLPRTDTQYF; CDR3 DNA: TGTGCCAGCAGTTACTCGAACCTACCTCGGACAGATACGCAGTATTTT
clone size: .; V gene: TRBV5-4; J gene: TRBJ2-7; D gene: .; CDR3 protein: CASSRRSRLNYEQYF; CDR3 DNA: TGTGCCAGCAGCCGCCGTTCGAGACTGAACTACGAGCAGTACTTC
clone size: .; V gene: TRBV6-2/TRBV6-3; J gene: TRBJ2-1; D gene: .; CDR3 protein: CASSRTNEQFF; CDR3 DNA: TGTGCCAGCAGCCGGACCAATGAGCAGTTCTTC
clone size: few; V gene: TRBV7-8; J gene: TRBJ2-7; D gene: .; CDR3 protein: CASSLAINEQYF; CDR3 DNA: TGTGCCAGCAGCTTAGCCATTAACGAGCAGTACTTC
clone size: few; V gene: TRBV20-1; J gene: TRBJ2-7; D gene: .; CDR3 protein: CSASWTATYEQYF; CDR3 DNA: TGCAGTGCTAGCTGGACAGCAACCTACGAGCAGTACTTC
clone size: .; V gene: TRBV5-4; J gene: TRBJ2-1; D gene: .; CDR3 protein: CASSVGSNEQFF; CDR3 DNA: TGTGCCAGCAGCGTGGGGTCGAATGAGCAGTTCTTC
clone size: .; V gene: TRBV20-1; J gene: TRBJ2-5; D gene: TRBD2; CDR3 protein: CSASGGSQETQYF; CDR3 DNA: TGCAGTGCTAGCGGGGGGAGCCAAGAGACCCAGTACTTC
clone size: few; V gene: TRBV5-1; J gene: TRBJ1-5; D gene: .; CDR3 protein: CASSFSGGQPQHF; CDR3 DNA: TGCGCCAGCAGCTTCTCGGGAGGCCAGCCCCAGCATTTT
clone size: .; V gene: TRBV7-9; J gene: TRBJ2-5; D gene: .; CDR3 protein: CASPGPAGETQYF; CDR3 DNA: TGTGCCAGTCCGGGCCCCGCTGGAGAGACCCAGTACTTC
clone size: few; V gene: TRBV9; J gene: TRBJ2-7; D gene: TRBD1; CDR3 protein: CASSLSPGQGSYEQYF; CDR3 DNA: TGTGCCAGCAGCTTATCACCGGGACAGGGCTCCTACGAGCAGTACTTC
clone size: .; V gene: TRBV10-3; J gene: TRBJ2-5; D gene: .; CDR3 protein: CAISGGKETQYF; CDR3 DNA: TGTGCCATCAGTGGGGGAAAAGAGACCCAGTACTTC
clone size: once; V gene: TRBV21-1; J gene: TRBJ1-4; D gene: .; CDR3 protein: CASSKGRGHNEKLFF; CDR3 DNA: TGTGCCAGCAGCAAAGGCAGAGGGCATAATGAAAAACTGTTTTTT
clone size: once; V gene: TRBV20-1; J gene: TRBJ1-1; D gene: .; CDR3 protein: CSAPPVANMNTEAFF; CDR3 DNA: TGCAGTGCTCCCCCCGTGGCAAATATGAACACTGAAGCTTTCTTT
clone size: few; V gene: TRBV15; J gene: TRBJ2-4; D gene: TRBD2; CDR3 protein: CATSRDLNWREQYF; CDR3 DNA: TGTGCCACCAGCAGAGACCTGAACTGGCGGGAGCAGTACTTC
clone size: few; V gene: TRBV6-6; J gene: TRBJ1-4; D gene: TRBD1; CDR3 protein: CASSYLAGGVEKLFF; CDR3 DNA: TGTGCCAGCAGTTACCTGGCAGGGGGGGTTGAAAAACTGTTTTTT
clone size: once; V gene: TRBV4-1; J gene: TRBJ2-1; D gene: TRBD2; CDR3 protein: CASSPALALSNEQFF; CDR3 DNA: TGCGCCAGCAGCCCCGCACTAGCGCTATCCAATGAGCAGTTCTTC
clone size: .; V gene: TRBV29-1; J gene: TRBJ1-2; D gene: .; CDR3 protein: CSVRTSNYGYTF; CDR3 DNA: TGCAGCGTCCGCACAAGTAACTATGGCTACACCTTC
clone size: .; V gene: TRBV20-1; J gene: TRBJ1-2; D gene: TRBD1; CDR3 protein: CSAPGPDRVYGYTF; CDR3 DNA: TGCAGTGCTCCAGGACCTGACAGGGTCTATGGCTACACCTTC
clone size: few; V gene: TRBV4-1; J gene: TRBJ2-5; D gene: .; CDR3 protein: CASSRVKGGETQYF; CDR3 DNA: TGCGCCAGCAGCCGCGTAAAGGGAGGAGAGACCCAGTACTTC
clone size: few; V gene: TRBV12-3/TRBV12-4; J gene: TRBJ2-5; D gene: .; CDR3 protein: CASSFTAARGSETQYF; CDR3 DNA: TGTGCCAGCAGTTTCACGGCGGCTAGGGGGTCGGAGACCCAGTACTTC
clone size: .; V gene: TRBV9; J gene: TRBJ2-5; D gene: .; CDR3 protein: CASNLGGGTETQYF; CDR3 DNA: TGTGCCAGCAACCTGGGCGGTGGTACAGAGACCCAGTACTTC
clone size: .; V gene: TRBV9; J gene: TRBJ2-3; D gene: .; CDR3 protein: CASGYGDTQYF; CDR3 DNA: TGTGCCAGCGGCTATGGGGATACGCAGTATTTT
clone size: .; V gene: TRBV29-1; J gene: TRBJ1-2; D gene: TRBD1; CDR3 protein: CSVRGPYGYTF; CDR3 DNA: TGCAGCGTGAGGGGGCCCTATGGCTACACCTTC
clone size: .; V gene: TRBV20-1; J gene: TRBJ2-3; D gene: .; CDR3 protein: CSAGTQTDTQYF; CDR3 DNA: TGCAGTGCTGGGACTCAAACAGATACGCAGTATTTT
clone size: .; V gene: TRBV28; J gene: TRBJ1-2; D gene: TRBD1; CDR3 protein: CASSSGTGGNYGYTF; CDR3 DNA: TGTGCCAGCAGTTCTGGGACAGGGGGCAACTATGGCTACACCTTC
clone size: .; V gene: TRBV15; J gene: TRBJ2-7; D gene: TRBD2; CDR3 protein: CATSREVAGETQYF; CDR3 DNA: TGTGCCACCAGCAGAGAAGTAGCGGGGGAGACCCAGTATTTC
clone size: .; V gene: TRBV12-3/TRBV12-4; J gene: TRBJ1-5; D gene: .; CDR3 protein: CASSPSRGAGNQPQHF; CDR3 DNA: TGTGCCAGCAGTCCGAGTCGTGGGGCAGGAAATCAGCCCCAGCATTTT
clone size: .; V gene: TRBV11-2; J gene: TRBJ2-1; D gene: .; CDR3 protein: CASSPGSGVPEQFF; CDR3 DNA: TGTGCCAGCAGCCCCGGCAGCGGTGTACCTGAGCAGTTCTTC
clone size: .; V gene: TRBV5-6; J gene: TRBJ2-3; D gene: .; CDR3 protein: CASWGRPDTQYF; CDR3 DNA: TGTGCCAGCTGGGGGAGGCCAGATACGCAGTATTTT
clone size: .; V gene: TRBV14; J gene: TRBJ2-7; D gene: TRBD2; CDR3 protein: CASSRQRGSTYEQYF; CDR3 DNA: TGTGCCAGCAGCCGTCAGCGGGGGTCGACCTACGAGCAGTACTTC
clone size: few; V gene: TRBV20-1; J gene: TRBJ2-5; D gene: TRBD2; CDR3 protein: CSAKGLAGQETQYF; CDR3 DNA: TGCAGTGCTAAAGGGCTAGCGGGTCAAGAGACCCAGTACTTC
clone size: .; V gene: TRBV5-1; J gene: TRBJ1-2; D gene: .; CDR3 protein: CASSLWKTLDYGYTF; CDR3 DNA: TGCGCCAGCAGCTTGTGGAAGACCCTAGACTATGGCTACACCTTC
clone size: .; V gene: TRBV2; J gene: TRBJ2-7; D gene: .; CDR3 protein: CASNGAGAEQYF; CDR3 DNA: TGTGCCAGCAACGGGGCTGGGGCCGAGCAGTACTTC
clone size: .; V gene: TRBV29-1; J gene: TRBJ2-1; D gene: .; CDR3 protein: CSVGNLLRDEQFF; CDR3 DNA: TGCAGCGTTGGGAATCTCCTTCGGGATGAGCAGTTCTTC
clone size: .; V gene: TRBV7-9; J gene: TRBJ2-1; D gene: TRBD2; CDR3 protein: CASSLGSSGSHDEQFF; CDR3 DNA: TGTGCCAGCAGCTTAGGGTCTAGCGGGAGCCACGATGAGCAGTTCTTC
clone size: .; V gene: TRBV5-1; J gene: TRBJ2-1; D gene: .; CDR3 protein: CASSTQPNYNEQFF; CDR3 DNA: TGCGCCAGCAGCACCCAGCCCAACTACAATGAGCAGTTCTTC
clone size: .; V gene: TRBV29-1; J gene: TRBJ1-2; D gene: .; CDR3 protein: CSVRGYSNYGYTF; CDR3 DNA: TGCAGCGTTCGAGGTTATTCTAACTATGGCTACACCTTC
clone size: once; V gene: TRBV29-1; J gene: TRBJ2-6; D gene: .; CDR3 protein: CSVGAYSPQGYGSGANVLTF; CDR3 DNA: TGCAGCGTTGGGGCCTACTCACCACAGGGCTATGGGTCTGGGGCCAACGTCCTGACTTTC
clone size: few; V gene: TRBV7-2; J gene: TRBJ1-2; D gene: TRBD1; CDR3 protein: CASSRDREYGYTF; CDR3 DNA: TGTGCCAGCAGCCGCGACAGGGAATATGGCTACACCTTC
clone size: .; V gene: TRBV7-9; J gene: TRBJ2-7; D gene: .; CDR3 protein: CASSLASPGTYEQYF; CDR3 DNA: TGTGCCAGCAGCTTAGCCAGCCCCGGAACCTACGAGCAGTACTTC
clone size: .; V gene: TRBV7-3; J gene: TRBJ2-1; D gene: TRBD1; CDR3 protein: CASSIWTGVEQFF; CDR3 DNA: TGTGCCAGCAGCATCTGGACAGGGGTCGAGCAGTTCTTC
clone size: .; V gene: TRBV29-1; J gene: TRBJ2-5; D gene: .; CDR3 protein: CSVSQRFQETQYF; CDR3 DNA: TGCAGCGTTTCTCAGCGGTTCCAAGAGACCCAGTACTTC
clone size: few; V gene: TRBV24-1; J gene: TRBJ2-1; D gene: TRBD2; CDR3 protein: CATSAGGGLGGASNEQFF; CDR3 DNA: TGTGCCACCAGTGCCGGTGGGGGACTAGGAGGGGCAAGCAATGAGCAGTTCTTC
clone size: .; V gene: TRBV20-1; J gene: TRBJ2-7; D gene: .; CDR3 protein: CSARQAWSYEQYF; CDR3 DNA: TGCAGTGCACGACAGGCCTGGTCCTACGAGCAGTACTTC
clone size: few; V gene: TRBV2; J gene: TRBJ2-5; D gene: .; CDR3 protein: CASSVLDQYF; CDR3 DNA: TGTGCCAGCAGTGTTCTGGACCAGTACTTC
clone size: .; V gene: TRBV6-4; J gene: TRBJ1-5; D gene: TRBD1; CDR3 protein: CASTPGGQASNNQPQHF; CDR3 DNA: TGTGCCAGCACCCCCGGGGGACAGGCCTCAAACAATCAGCCCCAGCATTTT
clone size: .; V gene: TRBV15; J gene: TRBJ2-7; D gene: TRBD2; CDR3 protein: CATRVTSGVTYEQYF; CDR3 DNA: TGTGCCACCAGAGTCACTAGCGGTGTTACCTACGAGCAGTACTTC
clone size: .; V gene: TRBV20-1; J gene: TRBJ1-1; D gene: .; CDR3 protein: CSARETQRPMNTEAFF; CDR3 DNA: TGCAGTGCTAGAGAAACACAGCGGCCCATGAACACTGAAGCTTTCTTT
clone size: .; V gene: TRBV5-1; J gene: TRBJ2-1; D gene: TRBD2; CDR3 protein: CASSYFPQSGLADDNEQFF; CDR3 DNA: TGCGCCAGCAGCTATTTTCCTCAGAGCGGACTAGCGGACGACAATGAGCAGTTCTTC
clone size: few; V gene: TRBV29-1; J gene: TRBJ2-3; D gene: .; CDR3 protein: CSVVPQVGVTQYF; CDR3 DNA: TGCAGCGTTGTGCCCCAGGTTGGCGTTACGCAGTATTTT
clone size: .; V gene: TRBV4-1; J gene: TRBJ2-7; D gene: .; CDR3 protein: CASSQETSWRQLSYEQYF; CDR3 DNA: TGCGCCAGCAGCCAAGAAACCAGTTGGAGACAGCTCTCCTACGAGCAGTACTTC
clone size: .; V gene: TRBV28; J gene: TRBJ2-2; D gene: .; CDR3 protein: CASSSFTGELFF; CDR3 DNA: TGTGCCAGCAGTTCGTTCACCGGGGAGCTGTTTTTT
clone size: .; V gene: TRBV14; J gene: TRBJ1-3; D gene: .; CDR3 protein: CASSPKPDFRNTIYF; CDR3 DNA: TGTGCCAGCAGCCCCAAACCCGACTTCAGAAACACCATATATTTT
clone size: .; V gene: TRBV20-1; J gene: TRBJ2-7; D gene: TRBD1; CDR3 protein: CSGTGSSYEQYF; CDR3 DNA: TGCAGTGGGACAGGCAGCTCCTACGAGCAGTACTTC